These T cell receptor beta chains were read from a single sample in a study of cytomegalovirus exposure and HLA in healthy donors. Sequenced by immunoSEQ multiplex PCR; TCRdb stores in-frame clones only, minus some. The top ten clones hold under 1.5% of a sample with about 150,000 clones, roughly 80% of them seen once. Sequencing input: PBMCs. The receptors shown here come from a man aged 50 to 59 in good health and CMV-seropositive. Each CDR3 is given with its conserved first and last residue. Fields, in order: clone size, J gene, D gene, V gene, CDR3 DNA, CDR3 protein. The D gene is left open where the match is weak. The size entry is marked missing in some rows and otherwise reads once, few, many or a size class.

>-|TRBJ2-1|TRBD2|TRBV14
TGTGCCAGCAGCCCGGGACTAGCGGGGGCAATGTACAATGAGCAGTTCTTC
CASSPGLAGAMYNEQFF
>-|TRBJ1-2|-|TRBV21-1
TGTGCCAGCAGCACAATTCCTTCGGGACAGAATTTTAACTATGGCTACACCTTC
CASSTIPSGQNFNYGYTF
>-|TRBJ2-3|-|TRBV10-3
TGTGCCGTTGGCCCTTCTAGCACAGATACGCAGTATTTT
CAVGPSSTDTQYF
>-|TRBJ2-7|TRBD2|TRBV4-3
TGCGCCAGCAGCCACGACCGGACTAGCGGGTACGAGCAGTACTTC
CASSHDRTSGYEQYF
>-|TRBJ2-3|-|TRBV28
TGTGCCAGCAGCTCCGGGGGTGATACGCAGTATTTT
CASSSGGDTQYF
>few|TRBJ1-2|-|TRBV6-6
TGTGCCAGCATTCTAGGGGGGGGGCCGGAATATGGCTACACCTTC
CASILGGGPEYGYTF
>-|TRBJ2-1|TRBD2|TRBV5-4
TGTGCCAGCAGCCCCCTAGCGGGATCCTACAATGAGCAGTTCTTC
CASSPLAGSYNEQFF
>-|TRBJ2-7|TRBD1|TRBV7-2
TGTGCCAGCAGCTTAGGAGGCACAGGGGGAAGATACGAGCAGTACTTC
CASSLGGTGGRYEQYF
>-|TRBJ2-2|-|TRBV5-1
TGCGCCAGCGGCCCACTAGCTCCGTTCGGCGGGGAGCTGTTTTTT
CASGPLAPFGGELFF
>few|TRBJ2-5|-|TRBV30
TGTGCCTGGAGTGTACCGAGGGCCCGGAGGGGCCAAGAGACCCAGTACTTC
CAWSVPRARRGQETQYF
>-|TRBJ1-3|TRBD1|TRBV28
TGTGCCAGCAGTTTATGGACAGGGAGAAACACCATATATTTT
CASSLWTGRNTIYF
>-|TRBJ1-2|-|TRBV7-2
TGTGCCAGCAGCCCCCGAACGACAGGTTACCATGGCTACACCTTC
CASSPRTTGYHGYTF
>-|TRBJ1-5|TRBD1|TRBV7-7
TGTGCTAGCAGCTTATGCGGGACAGGCTATTTGCAGCCCCAGCATTTT
CASSLCGTGYLQPQHF
>-|TRBJ2-5|-|TRBV10-3
TGTGCCATCAGTGATAGGGGGGGGCCACCAGGGGAGACCCAGTACTTC
CAISDRGGPPGETQYF
>-|TRBJ1-5|TRBD1|TRBV19
TGTGCCAGTAGTCGGGACAGGGGGCCTCAGCCCCAGCATTTT
CASSRDRGPQPQHF
>once|TRBJ2-3|TRBD1|TRBV18
TGTGCCAGCTCACAGCAGGGGGCTCGGACAGATACGCAGTATTTT
CASSQQGARTDTQYF
>-|TRBJ2-7|-|TRBV28
TGTGCCAGCAGTTTACGGCAGGGCACCTACGAGCAGTACTTC
CASSLRQGTYEQYF
>-|TRBJ1-4|-|TRBV9
TGTGCCAGCAGCGTAGCCGCAACTAATGAAAAACTGTTTTTT
CASSVAATNEKLFF
>-|TRBJ2-2|-|TRBV19
TGTGCCAGTAGTATTAGAACCGGGGAGCTGTTTTTT
CASSIRTGELFF
>-|TRBJ2-7|-|TRBV7-2
TGTGCCAGCAGCTTTTCGCACGACAGGACCTACGAGCAGTACTTC
CASSFSHDRTYEQYF
>-|TRBJ2-7|-|TRBV9
TGTGCCAGCAGCGTAGGAGATAGTCTGAATTACGAGCAGTACTTC
CASSVGDSLNYEQYF
>once|TRBJ2-1|-|TRBV12-5
TGTGCTAGTGGCCGACTCTACAATGAGCAGTTCTTC
CASGRLYNEQFF
>-|TRBJ1-1|-|TRBV7-8
TGTGCCAGCAGCAAAAGGAGGGTACATGAAGCTTTCTTT
CASSKRRVHEAFF
>-|TRBJ2-7|TRBD2|TRBV7-9
TGTGCCAGCAGCTTAGCGGGGCCTAGCGGGACCGAGCAGTACTTC
CASSLAGPSGTEQYF
>-|TRBJ1-2|TRBD1|TRBV6-5
TGTGCCAGCACCCCGGACAGGGGCCCGTTCTATGGCTACACCTTC
CASTPDRGPFYGYTF
>-|TRBJ2-2|TRBD2|TRBV5-1
TGCGCCAGCAGCCCGAGCGGGAGTGTCGGGGAGCTGTTTTTT
CASSPSGSVGELFF
>-|TRBJ2-2|-|TRBV5-1
TGCGCCAGCAGGACAGAAACCGGGGAGCTGTTTTTT
CASRTETGELFF
>-|TRBJ2-7|-|TRBV30
TGTGCCTGGAGACATACCCTCAGGGGTACCTCCTACGAGCAGTACTTC
CAWRHTLRGTSYEQYF
>-|TRBJ1-2|-|TRBV15
TGTGCCACCAGCAGAGGTGGGGCGAACTATGGCTACACCTTC
CATSRGGANYGYTF
>-|TRBJ1-3|TRBD1|TRBV30
TGTGCCTGGAACCGACAGGGGGCGGTTGGAAACACCATATATTTT
CAWNRQGAVGNTIYF
>-|TRBJ2-7|-|TRBV28
TGTGCCAGCCGCGCGGGGCGGTTTACGAGCGAGCAGTACTTC
CASRAGRFTSEQYF
>-|TRBJ2-2|-|TRBV7-3
TGTGCCAGCAGCTCAACCGGGTCAGGGGCGCGGACCGGGGAGCTGTTTTTT
CASSSTGSGARTGELFF
>-|TRBJ2-1|TRBD2|TRBV9
TGTGCCAGCAGCGTAGGCCCAGCGGGAGGACGGAATGAGCAGTTCTTC
CASSVGPAGGRNEQFF
>-|TRBJ2-7|-|TRBV7-2
TGTGCCAGCGGCCAACTTGGAGGTCCCCCCGAGCAGTACTTC
CASGQLGGPPEQYF
>-|TRBJ2-5|TRBD1|TRBV30
TGTGCCTTACAAATTTCCCGGGACAGGGCGCGTTGGGGACTGTCGGAGACCCAGTACTTC
CALQISRDRARWGLSETQYF
>-|TRBJ2-2|-|TRBV27
TGTGCCAGCAGTCGTGACAGGATAGAAAACACCGGGGAGCTGTTTTTT
CASSRDRIENTGELFF
>few|TRBJ1-1|TRBD1|TRBV5-4
TGTGCCAGCTCCCGAGGCCGGACAGGGATTCGGACTGAAGCTTTCTTT
CASSRGRTGIRTEAFF
>-|TRBJ2-1|TRBD1|TRBV30
TGTGCCTCGGGACAGGCGTACAATGAGCAGTTCTTC
CASGQAYNEQFF
>-|TRBJ1-3|-|TRBV30
TGTGCCTGGAGCGACAGATACACCATATATTTT
CAWSDRYTIYF
>-|TRBJ2-5|TRBD1|TRBV29-1
TGCAGCGTTGAACCGGACAGGGGAGGGACCCAGTACTTC
CSVEPDRGGTQYF
>-|TRBJ2-7|-|TRBV10-3
TGTGCCATCAGTGGACTAGGAACCTACGAGCAGTACTTC
CAISGLGTYEQYF